Listed below are T cell receptor beta chains from one sample, sequenced in a study of glioma-infiltrating T cells. TCRdb redid the calling of the multiplex PCR reads with MiXCR, one entry per CDR3 protein. The sample carries fewer than 250,000 distinct CDR3 sequences, more than 30% recorded once. The sample taken for sequencing was glioma tissue, nonneoplastic brain tissue, or PBMCs (not recorded which). These receptor sequences come from a human donor with low-grade glioma or glioblastoma, undergoing nonglioma brain surgery, or in good health (not recorded which). CDR3s include the opening cysteine and the closing phenylalanine or tryptophan. The D gene is left open where the match is weak. Clone size is shown for a subset of rows, as once, few, many or a class of expanded clone.

TRBV10-3	NA	TRBJ2-5	NA	TGTGCCATCAGTCCCGGACTGGCGGGGGAGACCCAGTACTTC	CAISPGLAGETQYF
TRBV27	many	TRBJ1-1	TRBD1	TGTGCCAGCGGTAATCAGGGGGAGAACACTGAAGCTTTCTTT	CASGNQGENTEAFF
TRBV6-2/TRBV6-3	NA	TRBJ1-6	TRBD1	TGTGCCAGCAGGCCGGGACGCAGGGGGAATTCACCCCTCCACTTT	CASRPGRRGNSPLHF
TRBV7-2	many	TRBJ1-1	NA	TGTGCCAGCAGCTTAATATTCCCTGAAGCTTTCTTT	CASSLIFPEAFF
TRBV5-1	NA	TRBJ2-1	TRBD1	TGCGCCAGCAGCTTGGCTGGACAGGGGGACATTACAAAAGAGCAGTTCTTC	CASSLAGQGDITKEQFF
TRBV14	few	TRBJ1-6	NA	TGTGCCAGCAGCCAAGACAGTGGGACCCCACCCCTCCACTTT	CASSQDSGTPPLHF
TRBV28	NA	TRBJ1-2	TRBD1	TGTGCCAGCAGTGTCCCGGGACAGCATGGCTACACCTTC	CASSVPGQHGYTF
TRBV6-2/TRBV6-3	medium-sized	TRBJ2-1	NA	TGTGCCAGCAGTTGGGACTTTGTTGAGCAGTTCTTC	CASSWDFVEQFF
TRBV15	many	TRBJ1-5	TRBD1	TGTGCCACCAGGACAGGGCTGGGGAATCAGCCCCAGCATTTT	CATRTGLGNQPQHF
TRBV15	many	TRBJ2-1	TRBD1	TGTGCCACCAGCAGAGTGGGACAGGTATACAATGAGCAGTTCTTC	CATSRVGQVYNEQFF
TRBV29-1	many	TRBJ2-7	NA	TGCAGCGTATCATTGGGTCTAGGCTCCTACGAGCAGTACTTC	CSVSLGLGSYEQYF
TRBV20-1	many	TRBJ2-5	NA	TGCAGTGCTAGAAGGGGGCAAGAGACCCAGTACTTC	CSARRGQETQYF
TRBV19	many	TRBJ1-5	NA	TGTGCCAGTAGTATAGCTTACGGGGGTAATCAGCCCCAGCATTTT	CASSIAYGGNQPQHF
TRBV7-3	many	TRBJ1-1	TRBD1	TGTGCCAGCAGCCTCGGGACAGGATTTAAAGCTTTCTTT	CASSLGTGFKAFF
TRBV20-1	NA	TRBJ1-1	NA	TGCAGTGCTAGAGCTCCAGGGCGGGACACTGGAGCTTTCTTC	CSARAPGRDTGAFF
TRBV28	NA	TRBJ1-1	NA	TGCGCCAGCAGTTTAGGGGGGCGGACTGAAGCTTCCTTT	CASSLGGRTEASF
TRBV20-1	once	TRBJ2-7	TRBD2	TGCAGTGCCAAAACTAGCGGGCTTCGCGAGCAGTACTTC	CSAKTSGLREQYF
TRBV30	NA	TRBJ1-1	NA	TGTGCCTGGAGTGTGCGATTGACGGACACTGAAGCTTTCTTT	CAWSVRLTDTEAFF
TRBV4-1	NA	TRBJ1-5	NA	TGCGTCAGCAGCCAAGTCCCACTTGGGATTAGCAATCAGCCCCAGCATTTT	CVSSQVPLGISNQPQHF